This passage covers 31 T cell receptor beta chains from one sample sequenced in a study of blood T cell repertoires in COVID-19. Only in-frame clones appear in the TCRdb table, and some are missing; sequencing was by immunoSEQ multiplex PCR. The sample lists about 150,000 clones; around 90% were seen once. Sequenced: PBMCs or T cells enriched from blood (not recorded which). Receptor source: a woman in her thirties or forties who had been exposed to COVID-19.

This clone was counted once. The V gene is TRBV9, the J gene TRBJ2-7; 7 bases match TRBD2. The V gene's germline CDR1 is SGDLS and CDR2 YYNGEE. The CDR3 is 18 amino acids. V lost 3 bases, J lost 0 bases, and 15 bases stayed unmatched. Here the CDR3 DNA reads TGTGCCAGCAGCGCGGGGGGAGGAGCGGGGATGAGCTCCTACGAGCAGTACTTC. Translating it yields CASSAGGGAGMSSYEQYF. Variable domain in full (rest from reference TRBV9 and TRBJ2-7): DSGVTQTPKHLITATGQRVTLRCSPRSGDLSVYWYQQSLDQGLQFLIQYYNGEERAKGNILERFSAQQFPDLHSELNLSSLELGDSALYFCASSAGGGAGMSSYEQYFGPGTRLTVT.

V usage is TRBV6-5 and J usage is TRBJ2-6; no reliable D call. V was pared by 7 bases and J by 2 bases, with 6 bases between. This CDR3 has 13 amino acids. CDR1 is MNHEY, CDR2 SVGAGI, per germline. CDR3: CASIQTGANVLTF. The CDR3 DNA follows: TGTGCCAGCATTCAAACTGGGGCCAACGTCCTGACTTTC.

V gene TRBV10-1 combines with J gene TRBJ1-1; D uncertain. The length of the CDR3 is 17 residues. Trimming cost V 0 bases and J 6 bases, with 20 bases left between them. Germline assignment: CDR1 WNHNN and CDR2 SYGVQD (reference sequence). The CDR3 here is CASSESPSLTKNPEAFF. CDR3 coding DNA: TGCGCCAGCAGTGAGTCCCCATCCCTAACCAAAAACCCTGAAGCTTTCTTT.

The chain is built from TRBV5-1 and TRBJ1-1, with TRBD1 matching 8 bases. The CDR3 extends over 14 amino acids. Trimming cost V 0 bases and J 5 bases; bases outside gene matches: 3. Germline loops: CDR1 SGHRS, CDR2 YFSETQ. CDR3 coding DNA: TGCGCCAGCAGCTTGGAGACAGGGGTGACTGAAGCTTTCTTT. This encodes CASSLETGVTEAFF.

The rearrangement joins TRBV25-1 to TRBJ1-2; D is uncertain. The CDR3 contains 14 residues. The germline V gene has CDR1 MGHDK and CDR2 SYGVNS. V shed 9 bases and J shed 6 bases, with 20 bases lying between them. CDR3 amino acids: CASRDSRRENGYTF. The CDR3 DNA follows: TGTGCCAGTCGCGACTCCCGCCGGGAGAATGGCTACACCTTC.

The CDR3, as DNA: TGTGCCAGCAGCTTATTTCAGAATAGCAATCAGCCCCAGCATTTT. Protein product: CASSLFQNSNQPQHF. The chain carries TRBV7-8 and TRBJ1-5; D call uncertain. Germline CDR1 is SGHVS and CDR2 is FQNEAQ. V shed 2 bases and J shed 0 bases, with 8 bases lying between them. CDR3 length equals 15 residues. Drawing the rest from reference TRBV7-8 and TRBJ1-5, the complete variable domain is GAGVSQSPRYKVAKRGQDVALRCDPISGHVSLFWYQQALGQGPEFLTYFQNEAQLDKSGLPSDRFFAERPEGSVSTLKIQRTQQEDSAVYLCASSLFQNSNQPQHFGDGTRLSIL.

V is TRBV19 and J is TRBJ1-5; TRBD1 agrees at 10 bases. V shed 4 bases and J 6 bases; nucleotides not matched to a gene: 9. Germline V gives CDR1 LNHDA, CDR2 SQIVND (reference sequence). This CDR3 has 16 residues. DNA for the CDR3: TGTGCCAGTAGTAGGGCTCGACAGGGGGCTCCTCAGCCCCAGCATTTT. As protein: CASSRARQGAPQPQHF.

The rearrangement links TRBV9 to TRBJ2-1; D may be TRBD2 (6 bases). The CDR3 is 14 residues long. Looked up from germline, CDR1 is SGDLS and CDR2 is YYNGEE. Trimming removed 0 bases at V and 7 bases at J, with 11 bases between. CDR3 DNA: TGTGCCAGCAGCGTAGGGGGGGATCTTAATGAGCAGTTCTTC. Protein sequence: CASSVGGDLNEQFF.

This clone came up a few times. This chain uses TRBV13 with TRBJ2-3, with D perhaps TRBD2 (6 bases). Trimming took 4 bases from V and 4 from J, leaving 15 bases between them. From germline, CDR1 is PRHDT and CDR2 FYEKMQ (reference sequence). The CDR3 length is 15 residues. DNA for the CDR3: TGTGCCAGCAGCTCTTCTAGCGTCCGGGCAGATACGCAGTATTTT. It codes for CASSSSSVRADTQYF.

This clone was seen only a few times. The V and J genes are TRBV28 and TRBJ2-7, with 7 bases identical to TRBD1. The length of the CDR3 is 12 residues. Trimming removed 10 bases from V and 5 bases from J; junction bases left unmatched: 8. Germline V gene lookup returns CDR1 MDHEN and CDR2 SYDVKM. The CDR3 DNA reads TGTGCCACCCTAGGGGGCGGCAACGAGCAGTACTTC. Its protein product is CATLGGGNEQYF.

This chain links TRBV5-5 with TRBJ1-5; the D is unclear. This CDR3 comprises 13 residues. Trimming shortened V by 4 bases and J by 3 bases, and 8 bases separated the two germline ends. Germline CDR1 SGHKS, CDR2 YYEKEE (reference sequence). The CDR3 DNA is TGTGCCAGCAGCCCAACCTACAATCAGCCCCAGCATTTT. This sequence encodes CASSPTYNQPQHF.

The CDR3 protein is CASSINNQPQHF. CDR3 DNA: TGTGCCAGCAGTATAAATAATCAGCCCCAGCATTTT. V is TRBV12-3 or TRBV12-4 and J is TRBJ1-5; D call uncertain. Trimming took 5 bases from V and 4 from J, leaving 6 bases between them. CDR3 length: 12 amino acids.

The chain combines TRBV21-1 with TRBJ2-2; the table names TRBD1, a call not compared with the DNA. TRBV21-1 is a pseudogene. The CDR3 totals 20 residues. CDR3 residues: CASSKEEGTRDRGDPGELFF. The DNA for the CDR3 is TGTGCCAGCAGCAAAGAGGAGGGGACCAGGGACAGGGGAGATCCCGGGGAGCTGTTTTTT.

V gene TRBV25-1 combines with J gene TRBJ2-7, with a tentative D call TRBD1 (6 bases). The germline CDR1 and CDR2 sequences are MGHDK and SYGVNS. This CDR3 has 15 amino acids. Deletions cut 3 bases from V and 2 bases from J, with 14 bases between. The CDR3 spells CASSDKGHRAYEQYF. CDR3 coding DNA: TGTGCCAGCAGTGACAAGGGACACCGCGCCTACGAGCAGTACTTC.

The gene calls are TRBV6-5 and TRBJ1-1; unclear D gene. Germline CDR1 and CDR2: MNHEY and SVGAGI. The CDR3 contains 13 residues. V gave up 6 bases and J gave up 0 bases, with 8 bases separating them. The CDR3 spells CASRPTMNTEAFF. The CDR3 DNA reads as TGTGCCAGCAGGCCAACAATGAACACTGAAGCTTTCTTT.

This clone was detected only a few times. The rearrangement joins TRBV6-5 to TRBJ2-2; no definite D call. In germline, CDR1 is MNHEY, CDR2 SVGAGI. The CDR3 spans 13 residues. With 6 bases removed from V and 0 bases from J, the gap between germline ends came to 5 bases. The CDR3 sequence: CASSGPNTGELFF. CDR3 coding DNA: TGTGCCAGCAGCGGTCCGAACACCGGGGAGCTGTTTTTT.

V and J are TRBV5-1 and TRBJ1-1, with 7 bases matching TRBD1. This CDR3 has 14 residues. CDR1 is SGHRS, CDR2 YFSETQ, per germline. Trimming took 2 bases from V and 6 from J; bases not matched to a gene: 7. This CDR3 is CASSLSGGRSEAFF. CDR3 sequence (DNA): TGCGCCAGCAGCTTATCAGGGGGAAGGTCTGAAGCTTTCTTT.

The CDR3: CASRQTGRAEKLFF. The CDR3 bases are TGTGCCAGCAGGCAAACAGGGCGCGCAGAAAAACTGTTTTTT. The J gene is TRBJ1-4, the V gene TRBV28, with D perhaps matching TRBD1 (6 bases). The CDR3 loop spans 14 amino acids. Germline V gene lookup returns CDR1 MDHEN and CDR2 SYDVKM. V was shortened by 6 bases and J by 8 bases, with 16 bases between the two germline ends.

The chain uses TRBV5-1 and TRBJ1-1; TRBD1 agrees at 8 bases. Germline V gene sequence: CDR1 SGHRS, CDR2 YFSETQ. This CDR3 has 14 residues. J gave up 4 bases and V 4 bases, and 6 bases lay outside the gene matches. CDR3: CASSPGQGVTEAFF. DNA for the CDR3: TGCGCCAGCAGCCCCGGACAGGGCGTCACTGAAGCTTTCTTT.

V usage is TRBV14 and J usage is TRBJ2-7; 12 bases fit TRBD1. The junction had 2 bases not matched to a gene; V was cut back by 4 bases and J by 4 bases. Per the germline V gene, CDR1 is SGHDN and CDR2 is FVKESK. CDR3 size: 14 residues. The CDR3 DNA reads TGTGCCAGCAGCCCGGGACAGGGGGCTTACGAGCAGTACTTC. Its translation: CASSPGQGAYEQYF.

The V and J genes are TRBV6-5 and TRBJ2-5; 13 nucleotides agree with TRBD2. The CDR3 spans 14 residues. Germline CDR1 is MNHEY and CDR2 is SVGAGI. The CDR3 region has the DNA TGTGCGTCCCGGACTAGCGGGGGAGGGGAGACCCAGTACTTC. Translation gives CASRTSGGGETQYF.

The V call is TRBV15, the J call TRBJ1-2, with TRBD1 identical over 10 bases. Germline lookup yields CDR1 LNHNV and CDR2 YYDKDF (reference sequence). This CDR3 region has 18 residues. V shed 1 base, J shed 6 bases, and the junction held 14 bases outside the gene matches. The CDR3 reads CATSRGFGRDRGGNGYTF. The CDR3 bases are TGTGCCACCAGCAGAGGTTTCGGTCGGGACAGGGGCGGAAATGGCTACACCTTC.

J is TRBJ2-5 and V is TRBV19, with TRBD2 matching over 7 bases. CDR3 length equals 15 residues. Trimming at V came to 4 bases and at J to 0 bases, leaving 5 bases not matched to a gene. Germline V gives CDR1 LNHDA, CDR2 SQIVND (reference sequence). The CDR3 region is CASSTKREYQETQYF. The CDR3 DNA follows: TGTGCCAGTAGTACCAAGCGGGAATACCAAGAGACCCAGTACTTC.

The CDR3 sequence is CASSLEEAYEQYF. CDR3 nucleotides: TGTGCCAGCAGCTTAGAGGAGGCCTACGAGCAGTACTTC. The rearrangement links TRBV7-2 to TRBJ2-7, with D tentatively TRBD2 (5 bases). Per the germline V gene, CDR1 is SGHTA and CDR2 is FQGNSA. V was pared by 1 base and J by 2 bases, with 6 bases between. This CDR3 contains 13 residues. Filled out from reference TRBV7-2 and TRBJ2-7, the complete variable domain reads GAGVSQSPSNKVTEKGKDVELRCDPISGHTALYWYRQSLGQGLEFLIYFQGNSAPDKSGLPSDRFSAERTGGSVSTLTIQRTQQEDSAVYLCASSLEEAYEQYFGPGTRLTVT.

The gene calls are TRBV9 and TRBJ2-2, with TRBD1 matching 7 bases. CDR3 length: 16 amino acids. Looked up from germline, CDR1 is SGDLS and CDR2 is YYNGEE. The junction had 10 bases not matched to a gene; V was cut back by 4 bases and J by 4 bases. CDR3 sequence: CASSPQTGRGTGELFF. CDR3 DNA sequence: TGTGCCAGCAGCCCTCAGACAGGGCGTGGCACCGGGGAGCTGTTTTTT.

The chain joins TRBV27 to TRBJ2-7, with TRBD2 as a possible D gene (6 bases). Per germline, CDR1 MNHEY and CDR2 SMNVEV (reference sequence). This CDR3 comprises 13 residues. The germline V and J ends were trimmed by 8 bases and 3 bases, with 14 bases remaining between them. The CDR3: CASRGTLNYEQYF. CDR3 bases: TGTGCCAGCCGGGGGACTCTCAACTACGAGCAGTACTTC.

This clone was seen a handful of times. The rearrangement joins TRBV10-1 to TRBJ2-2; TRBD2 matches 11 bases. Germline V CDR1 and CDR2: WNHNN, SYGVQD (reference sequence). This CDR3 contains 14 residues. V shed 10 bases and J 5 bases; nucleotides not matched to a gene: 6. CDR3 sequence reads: CATKSSGRTGELFF. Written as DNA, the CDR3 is TGCGCCACCAAATCTAGCGGGAGGACCGGGGAGCTGTTTTTT.

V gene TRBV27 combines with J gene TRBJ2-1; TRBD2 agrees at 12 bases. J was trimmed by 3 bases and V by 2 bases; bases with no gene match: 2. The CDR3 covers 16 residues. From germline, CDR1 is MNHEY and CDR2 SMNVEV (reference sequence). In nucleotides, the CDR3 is TGTGCCAGCAGTTTAAGACTAGCGGGAGACTACAATGAGCAGTTCTTC. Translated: CASSLRLAGDYNEQFF.

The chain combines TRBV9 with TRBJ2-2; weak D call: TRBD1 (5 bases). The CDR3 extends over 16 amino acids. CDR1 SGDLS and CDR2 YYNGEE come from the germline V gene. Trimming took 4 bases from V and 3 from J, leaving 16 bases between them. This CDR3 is CASSPRGDTYTGELFF. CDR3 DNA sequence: TGTGCCAGCAGCCCAAGGGGCGATACATACACCGGGGAGCTGTTTTTT.

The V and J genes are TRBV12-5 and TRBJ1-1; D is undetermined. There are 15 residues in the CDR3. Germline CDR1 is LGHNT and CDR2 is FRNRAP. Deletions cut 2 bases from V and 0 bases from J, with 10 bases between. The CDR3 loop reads CASGLTLAMNTEAFF. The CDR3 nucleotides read TGTGCTAGTGGTTTGACGTTAGCCATGAACACTGAAGCTTTCTTT.

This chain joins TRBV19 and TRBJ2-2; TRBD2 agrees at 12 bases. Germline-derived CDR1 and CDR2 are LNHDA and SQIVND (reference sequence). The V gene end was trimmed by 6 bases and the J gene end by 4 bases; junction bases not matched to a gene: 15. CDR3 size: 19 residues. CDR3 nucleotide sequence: TGTGCCAGTAGCAAGATGGGGCTAGCGGGAGGGCTCGGCACCGGGGAGCTGTTTTTT. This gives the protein CASSKMGLAGGLGTGELFF.